Here is one T cell receptor (beta chain) with its context. What it binds is unknown. Germline V CDR1 and CDR2: SGHTA, FQGNSA. This CDR3 comprises 14 residues. The ends lost 5 bases at V and 7 bases at J; junction bases unmatched: 9. The source of the sample is a study of shared clonotypes between healthy human individuals. Study at large: Per donor, three plates held CD4 naive cells, three held CD4 memory, two held CD8 naive and one held CD8 memory. Overall study results and limits: Clonotype sharing among donors was expected to depend on sequencing depth.

HIV-negative, healthy adults without recent acute infections or vaccinations were the donors. Sorted subsets were amplified in replicate PCRs using about 200 ng DNA, 25,000 to 30,000 T cell genomes. The protocol was immunoSEQ multiplex PCR, while the TCRdb copy is restricted to in-frame clones and leaves out a portion. The sample comprises roughly 1,600,000 clones, 98% of which are singletons, and about 0.35% rests with the top ten. The sequence came from a man younger than 40 in good health. The sample comprised naive CD4+ T cells sorted from blood. Specified subset: CD45RA+ positively selected. This rearrangement joins TRBV7-2 to TRBJ1-2; 8 positions agree with TRBD1. Here the CDR3 reads CASSPKTGEGGYTF. CDR3 bases: TGTGCCAGCAGCCCTAAGACAGGGGAGGGTGGCTACACCTTC.